One and the same sample provided the 22 T cell receptor beta chains below, sequenced in a study of shared clonotypes between healthy human individuals. Naive CD8 cells lacked CD45RO and underwent positive selection for CCR7, leaving out terminally differentiated effector memory CD45RA+ cells. Clones were read by immunoSEQ multiplex PCR, and TCRdb kept only the in-frame ones, dropping some. The sample lists 630,000 or so clones, roughly 98% occurring once. Sequenced input: naive CD8+ T cells sorted from blood. The receptors stem from a man aged 25-45 years in good health.

This chain connects TRBV7-6 to TRBJ1-1, with D tentatively TRBD1 (5 bases). The CDR3 length is 14 residues. The ends were cut back, 5 bases at V and 0 bases at J, with 10 bases in the middle. Germline V gene lookup returns CDR1 SGHVS and CDR2 FNYEAQ. CDR3 residues: CASSPRDLNTEAFF. The CDR3 nucleotides read TGTGCCAGCAGCCCCCGGGACTTGAACACTGAAGCTTTCTTT.

The chain uses TRBV10-3 and TRBJ1-3; D is possibly TRBD1 (6 bases). This CDR3 comprises 18 residues. From germline, CDR1 is ENHRY and CDR2 SYGVKD. The ends were cut back, 6 bases at V and 0 bases at J, with 21 bases in the middle. The CDR3 bases are TGTGCCATCAGCCTGATGGACAGCGGACAGAACTCTGGAAACACCATATATTTT. Encoded protein: CAISLMDSGQNSGNTIYF.

A single count supports this clone. V usage is TRBV11-2 and J usage is TRBJ2-1, with 8 bases fitting TRBD2. The V gene's germline CDR1 is SGHAT and CDR2 FQNNGV. The CDR3 runs 16 residues. V lost 0 bases and J lost 9; bases outside the gene matches: 10. The CDR3 spells CASSLEPSGLHSEQFF. Here the CDR3 DNA reads TGTGCCAGCAGCTTAGAGCCTAGCGGGTTACATAGTGAGCAGTTCTTC.

V usage is TRBV7-8 and J usage is TRBJ2-2; no definite D call. CDR3 length: 13 residues. Germline-derived CDR1 and CDR2 are SGHVS and FQNEAQ. Trimming pared 10 bases from V and 1 base from J, leaving 10 bases between. This chain's CDR3 is CATRTENTGELFF. CDR3 bases: TGTGCCACCCGGACGGAGAACACCGGGGAGCTGTTTTTT. Combining the CDR3 with reference TRBV7-8 and TRBJ2-2 gives the whole variable domain GAGVSQSPRYKVAKRGQDVALRCDPISGHVSLFWYQQALGQGPEFLTYFQNEAQLDKSGLPSDRFFAERPEGSVSTLKIQRTQQEDSAVYLCATRTENTGELFFGEGSRLTVL.

V usage is TRBV6-1 and J usage is TRBJ2-6; no clear D gene. Trimming took 2 bases from V and 0 from J, leaving 5 bases between them. The CDR3 has 15 amino acids. Germline V CDR1 and CDR2: MNHNS, SASEGT. The CDR3 region has the DNA TGTGCCAGCAGTGAACGGCCCTCTGGGGCCAACGTCCTGACTTTC. This sequence encodes CASSERPSGANVLTF.

This clone showed up just once. Other nucleotide sequences from this sample produce the same CDR3. The V and J genes are TRBV7-9 and TRBJ2-5; unclear D gene. Germline values: CDR1 SEHNR, CDR2 FQNEAQ (reference sequence). This CDR3 has 11 residues. The V gene lost 6 bases and the J gene lost 5 bases, with 7 bases spanning the gap. CDR3 in DNA: TGTGCCAGCAGGGCCGGGGAGACCCAGTACTTC. Its protein product is CASRAGETQYF. The full variable domain, in which reference TRBV7-9 and TRBJ2-5 provide the parts outside the CDR3, is DTGVSQNPRHKITKRGQNVTFRCDPISEHNRLYWYRQTLGQGPEFLTYFQNEAQLEKSRLLSDRFSAERPKGSFSTLEIQRTEQGDSAMYLCASRAGETQYFGPGTRLLVL.

The chain recombines TRBV5-6 with TRBJ2-1; D is ambiguous. Trimming pared 3 bases from V and 4 bases from J, leaving 17 bases between. The CDR3 has 16 amino acids. CDR1 SGHDT and CDR2 YYEEEE come from the germline V gene. The CDR3 sequence: CASSWMTLGNYNEQFF. The DNA of the CDR3 is TGTGCCAGCAGCTGGATGACTTTAGGGAATTACAATGAGCAGTTCTTC.

The gene calls are TRBV5-1 and TRBJ1-4; TRBD1 aligns across 8 bases. V was pared by 3 bases and J by 7 bases, with 8 bases of the junction left unmatched. From germline, CDR1 is SGHRS and CDR2 YFSETQ. This CDR3 spans 15 amino acids. The CDR3 reads CASSSAGGGGEKLFF. The CDR3 region has the DNA TGCGCCAGCAGCTCCGCAGGGGGCGGGGGTGAAAAACTGTTTTTT.

CDR3 in amino acids: CASGFFTGNTGELFF. The CDR3 bases are TGTGCTAGTGGTTTTTTCACAGGGAACACCGGGGAGCTGTTTTTT. The J gene is TRBJ2-2, the V gene TRBV12-5; possible D gene TRBD1, 5 bases. The CDR3 has 15 amino acids. Germline V CDR1 and CDR2: LGHNT, FRNRAP. V lost 3 bases, J lost 1 base, and 9 bases lay in between.

Here the CDR3 DNA reads TGTGCCAGCAGCTTTGGGACTGGAAATACGCAGTATTTT. Its translation is CASSFGTGNTQYF. This chain uses TRBV5-6 with TRBJ2-3, with a weak D call TRBD2 (6 bases). CDR1 and CDR2 from the germline V gene are SGHDT and YYEEEE. This CDR3 comprises 13 residues. The V and J ends lost 2 bases and 7 bases respectively, with 11 bases between them.

The V gene is TRBV7-9, the J gene TRBJ2-2, with 11 nucleotides matching TRBD1. With V trimmed by 5 bases and J by 3 bases, 2 bases remained unmatched. The CDR3 is 15 amino acids. Germline V CDR1 and CDR2: SEHNR, FQNEAQ (reference sequence). Here the CDR3 reads CASSLGQGDTGELFF. Here the CDR3 DNA reads TGTGCCAGCAGCCTGGGACAGGGGGACACCGGGGAGCTGTTTTTT.

This clone came up once. The chain carries TRBV7-9 and TRBJ2-1; 8 nucleotides agree with TRBD2. The length of the CDR3 is 18 residues. Per germline, CDR1 SEHNR and CDR2 FQNEAQ (reference sequence). The V segment lost 3 bases and the J segment 4 bases; nucleotides outside the gene matches: 14. DNA for the CDR3: TGTGCCAGCAGCTTTAGCGGGATTCAAAGGTCGGGGTACAATGAGCAGTTCTTC. Translation: CASSFSGIQRSGYNEQFF.

The chain links TRBV12-5 to TRBJ2-1, with D possibly being TRBD2 (6 bases). The CDR3 has 15 residues. The ends were cut back, 6 bases at V and 0 bases at J, with 12 bases in the middle. Germline V gene data show CDR1 as LGHNT and CDR2 as FRNRAP. The CDR3 nucleotides are TGTGCTAGTGGCGGAGGGCAGAACTCCTACAATGAGCAGTTCTTC. It yields the protein CASGGGQNSYNEQFF.

CDR3 nucleotide sequence: TGTGCCAGCAGTCTAAGGGCCGGGGAGCTGTTTTTT. It translates to CASSLRAGELFF. The rearrangement uses TRBV6-6 and TRBJ2-2; D is undetermined. Trimming removed 5 bases at V and 6 bases at J, with 7 bases between. Germline V gene sequence: CDR1 MNHNY, CDR2 SVGAGI (reference sequence). The length of the CDR3 is 12 residues.

The V gene is TRBV27, the J gene TRBJ2-7; 11 bases align to TRBD2. Germline V gives CDR1 MNHEY, CDR2 SMNVEV (reference sequence). The CDR3 extends over 14 amino acids. The J segment lost 5 bases and the V segment lost 6 bases, leaving 6 bases of the junction unmatched. The CDR3 loop is CASSLAGGPNEQYF. In nucleotides, the CDR3 is TGTGCCAGCAGCTTAGCGGGAGGGCCGAACGAGCAGTACTTC.

This chain connects TRBV4-1 to TRBJ2-7, with D possibly matching TRBD1 (6 bases). Germline assignment: CDR1 MGHRA and CDR2 YSYEKL. CDR3 length: 16 residues. V dropped 3 bases and J dropped 5 bases, with 20 bases sitting between them. The CDR3 region has the DNA TGCGCCAGCAGCCAGTATAACAGGGATATAGCCGACGAGCAGTACTTC. Translation: CASSQYNRDIADEQYF.

On this clone itself: Distinct nucleotide sequences in the sample also encode this CDR3. The chain couples TRBV9 to TRBJ2-1; possibly TRBD2 for D (6 bases). Trimming took 0 bases from V and 6 from J, leaving 25 bases between them. The CDR3 sequence is 19 residues long. Germline loops: CDR1 SGDLS, CDR2 YYNGEE. DNA of the CDR3: TGTGCCAGCAGCGTAGGGGCTGGTGGGGATGGGGGGAGCGGCAATGAGCAGTTCTTC. This translates into CASSVGAGGDGGSGNEQFF. The complete variable domain, with remaining parts taken from reference TRBV9 and TRBJ2-1, reads DSGVTQTPKHLITATGQRVTLRCSPRSGDLSVYWYQQSLDQGLQFLIQYYNGEERAKGNILERFSAQQFPDLHSELNLSSLELGDSALYFCASSVGAGGDGGSGNEQFFGPGTRLTVL.

The genes are TRBV5-1 and TRBJ2-7, with 8 bases fitting TRBD1. CDR1 and CDR2 from the germline V gene are SGHRS and YFSETQ. The CDR3 contains 15 residues. With V trimmed by 5 bases and J by 0 bases, 7 bases remained unmatched. CDR3 protein: CASRPDRGFSYEQYF. In DNA form, the CDR3 reads TGCGCCAGCAGGCCCGACAGGGGATTCTCCTACGAGCAGTACTTC.

The chain has TRBV25-1 and TRBJ1-1, with no clear D. V lost 6 bases and J 2 bases, leaving 7 bases between the germline ends. Germline loops: CDR1 MGHDK, CDR2 SYGVNS. This CDR3 contains 12 residues. The chain's CDR3 is CASRRTNTEAFF. Written as DNA, the CDR3 is TGTGCCAGCAGGAGGACTAACACTGAAGCTTTCTTT.

The J gene is TRBJ2-1, the V gene TRBV30; 8 nucleotides agree with TRBD1. Germline lookup yields CDR1 GTSNPN and CDR2 SVGIG (reference sequence). This CDR3 comprises 14 residues. Losses at the gene ends were 2 bases for V and 8 bases for J; bases not matched to a gene: 8. The CDR3 coding sequence is TGTGCCTGGAGTTTAGGACAGGGTATGGATGAGCAGTTCTTC. Encoded protein: CAWSLGQGMDEQFF.

The chain joins TRBV27 to TRBJ2-7, with TRBD2 matching 10 bases. In germline, CDR1 is MNHEY, CDR2 SMNVEV (reference sequence). The trim removed 6 bases at V and 0 bases at J, leaving 5 bases unmatched. The CDR3 spans 15 residues. The CDR3 sequence: CASRPGLASSYEQYF. The DNA for the CDR3 is TGTGCCAGCAGGCCGGGACTAGCGAGCTCCTACGAGCAGTACTTC.

V is TRBV11-2 and J is TRBJ2-7; D might be TRBD1 (6 bases). The CDR3 runs to 15 residues. Germline CDR1 and CDR2: SGHAT and FQNNGV. V lost 6 bases, J lost 2 bases, and 17 bases lay in between. The CDR3 sequence is CASSTTLDSPYEQYF. The CDR3 nucleotides are TGTGCCAGCAGTACCACCTTGGACAGCCCCTACGAGCAGTACTTC.